The 29 T cell receptor beta chains listed next were all sequenced from one sample in a study of cytomegalovirus exposure and HLA in healthy donors. TCRdb keeps only in-frame clones here, not all; method: immunoSEQ multiplex PCR. This table holds 150,000 to 180,000 clones, approximately 86% found once. Sequenced input: PBMCs. These receptor sequences come from a man aged 18 to 29 in good health and CMV-seropositive.

For the CDR3, the DNA is TGTGCCAGCAGCTTTTGGACTACTGGAAACACCATATATTTT. Its protein product is CASSFWTTGNTIYF. The J gene is TRBJ1-3, the V gene TRBV7-9, with D unresolved. Germline V CDR1 and CDR2: SEHNR, FQNEAQ (reference sequence). With 3 bases removed from V and 2 bases from J, the gap between germline ends came to 8 bases. The CDR3 is 14 amino acids.

J is TRBJ1-4 and V is TRBV7-2; 8 bases map to TRBD1. Germline trimming cut 5 bases from V and 7 bases from J; bases unmatched to any gene: 6. Per germline, CDR1 SGHTA and CDR2 FQGNSA. The CDR3 totals 14 residues. DNA for the CDR3: TGTGCCAGCAGCAAGACAGGGGTGGGTGAAAAACTGTTTTTT. Translation: CASSKTGVGEKLFF. Combining the CDR3 with reference TRBV7-2 and TRBJ1-4 gives the whole variable domain GAGVSQSPSNKVTEKGKDVELRCDPISGHTALYWYRQSLGQGLEFLIYFQGNSAPDKSGLPSDRFSAERTGGSVSTLTIQRTQQEDSAVYLCASSKTGVGEKLFFGSGTQLSVL.

The chain joins TRBV19 to TRBJ1-1, with 8 bases aligning to TRBD1. This CDR3 is built from 16 residues. The V segment lost 9 bases and the J segment 5 bases; nucleotides outside the gene matches: 17. Per germline, CDR1 LNHDA and CDR2 SQIVND (reference sequence). The CDR3 DNA is TGTGCCAGCCGACCCTGGGCTGGACAGGGCAGGACTGAAGCTTTCTTT. Translated: CASRPWAGQGRTEAFF.

The gene calls are TRBV7-9 and TRBJ1-5; D gene ambiguous. With 1 base removed from V and 6 bases from J, the gap between germline ends came to 7 bases. This CDR3 has 13 residues. The germline V gene encodes CDR1 SEHNR and CDR2 FQNEAQ (reference sequence). In DNA form, the CDR3 reads TGTGCCAGCAGCTTAGGGGCCAGTCAGCCCCAGCATTTT. This sequence encodes CASSLGASQPQHF. Full variable domain (missing parts from reference TRBV7-9 and TRBJ1-5): DTGVSQNPRHKITKRGQNVTFRCDPISEHNRLYWYRQTLGQGPEFLTYFQNEAQLEKSRLLSDRFSAERPKGSFSTLEIQRTEQGDSAMYLCASSLGASQPQHFGDGTRLSIL.

This chain uses TRBV6-1 with TRBJ1-2; D is ambiguous. Germline V gene lookup returns CDR1 MNHNS and CDR2 SASEGT. This CDR3 is 14 amino acids long. V was trimmed by 1 base and J by 4 bases, leaving 10 bases between them. CDR3 residues: CASSEGGDLYGYTF. The CDR3, as DNA: TGTGCCAGCAGTGAAGGCGGAGATCTCTATGGCTACACCTTC.

The CDR3 DNA follows: TGTGCCAGCTCACCCCGGGGGAAGACGCCGTACGAGCAGTACTTC. This gives the protein CASSPRGKTPYEQYF. J is TRBJ2-7 and V is TRBV18; TRBD2 is a possible D gene (6 bases). The CDR3 runs 15 residues. The germline V gene has CDR1 KGHSH and CDR2 LQKENI. V dropped 3 bases and J dropped 4 bases, with 16 bases sitting between them.

V is TRBV5-6 and J is TRBJ2-7; 11 bases align to TRBD1. CDR3 length equals 17 residues. Germline CDR1 is SGHDT and CDR2 is YYEEEE. V dropped 4 bases and J dropped 2; count of bases not matched to a gene: 11. The CDR3 sequence is CASSPSGTGGVAYEQYF. DNA of the CDR3: TGTGCCAGCAGCCCGTCGGGGACAGGGGGTGTCGCCTACGAGCAGTACTTC.

The chain uses TRBV7-8 and TRBJ1-2; TRBD1 matches at 7 bases. The CDR3 extends over 16 amino acids. The V segment lost 0 bases and the J segment 7 bases; nucleotides outside the gene matches: 11. CDR1 is SGHVS and CDR2 is FQNEAQ in the germline V gene. This chain's CDR3 is CASSLAATGSTGGYTF. CDR3 nucleotides: TGTGCCAGCAGCTTAGCAGCGACAGGGTCTACGGGTGGCTACACCTTC.

This chain links TRBV27 with TRBJ2-2, with TRBD1 matching 11 bases. The germline CDR1 and CDR2 sequences are MNHEY and SMNVEV (reference sequence). The CDR3 is 16 amino acids. The V segment lost 7 bases and the J segment 7 bases; nucleotides outside the gene matches: 11. This CDR3 is CASTARTGGYGGELFF. Here the CDR3 DNA reads TGTGCCAGCACCGCGAGGACAGGGGGCTACGGCGGGGAGCTGTTTTTT.

Only one count was recorded for this clone. J is TRBJ1-1 and V is TRBV2; D might be TRBD1 (5 bases). Trimming removed 0 bases from V and 0 bases from J, with 14 bases in between. From germline, CDR1 is SNHLY and CDR2 FYNNEI. The CDR3 extends over 17 amino acids. The CDR3 loop reads CASSEAPAGLMNTEAFF. The CDR3 coding sequence is TGTGCCAGCAGTGAAGCGCCCGCAGGGCTCATGAACACTGAAGCTTTCTTT. Looking up the rest from reference TRBV2 and TRBJ1-1 gives the full variable domain: EPEVTQTPSHQVTQMGQEVILRCVPISNHLYFYWYRQILGQKVEFLVSFYNNEISEKSEIFDDQFSVERPDGSNFTLKIRSTKLEDSAMYFCASSEAPAGLMNTEAFFGQGTRLTVV.

The CDR3 region is CASSTKRGAGTRFGEQYF. The CDR3 DNA sequence: TGTGCCAGTAGTACGAAAAGAGGAGCGGGGACTAGGTTTGGCGAGCAGTACTTC. The chain recombines TRBV19 with TRBJ2-7; 8 bases map to TRBD2. Germline CDR1 and CDR2: LNHDA and SQIVND (reference sequence). Unmatched junction bases numbered 20, after V lost 4 bases and J lost 6 bases. The CDR3 length is 18 residues.

This clone has just one count. This rearrangement joins TRBV6-6 to TRBJ1-1; a possible D gene is TRBD1 (6 bases). CDR3 length: 15 amino acids. The V gene lost 0 bases and the J gene lost 1 base, with 9 bases spanning the gap. Germline CDR1 is MNHNY and CDR2 is SVGAGI (reference sequence). CDR3 nucleotides: TGTGCCAGCAGTTACTCCGCGACAGGGAACACTGAAGCTTTCTTT. Protein: CASSYSATGNTEAFF.

This clone was seen a few times. This chain uses TRBV5-6 with TRBJ2-7; D gene unclear. V lost 0 bases, J lost 2 bases, and 9 bases lay in between. This CDR3 comprises 14 residues. Germline-derived CDR1 and CDR2 are SGHDT and YYEEEE. CDR3 sequence: CASSLAGNTYEQYF. As DNA, the CDR3 is TGTGCCAGCAGCTTGGCGGGTAACACCTACGAGCAGTACTTC. The full variable domain, its missing parts supplied by reference TRBV5-6 and TRBJ2-7, is DAGVTQSPTHLIKTRGQQVTLRCSPKSGHDTVSWYQQALGQGPQFIFQYYEEEERQRGNFPDRFSGHQFPNYSSELNVNALLLGDSALYLCASSLAGNTYEQYFGPGTRLTVT.

The rearrangement links TRBV5-5 to TRBJ2-1; no clear D. Germline V gene data show CDR1 as SGHKS and CDR2 as YYEKEE (reference sequence). The CDR3 has 14 residues. V gave up 0 bases and J gave up 7 bases, with 11 bases separating them. The CDR3 region has the DNA TGTGCCAGCAGCTTGGTAGCCAGCTCAAATGAGCAGTTCTTC. It specifies CASSLVASSNEQFF.

The genes are TRBV7-9 and TRBJ2-7; 7 nucleotides match TRBD2. The germline V gene encodes CDR1 SEHNR and CDR2 FQNEAQ (reference sequence). This CDR3 spans 14 amino acids. V lost 5 bases, J lost 3 bases, and 7 bases stayed unmatched. In DNA, the CDR3 is TGTGCCAGCAGCCCCCGGACTAGAGTCTACGAGCAGTACTTC. Encoded protein: CASSPRTRVYEQYF.

This clone is a singleton in its sample. The chain has TRBV6-1 and TRBJ1-5; TRBD1 is a possible D gene (6 bases). Germline V gene sequence: CDR1 MNHNS, CDR2 SASEGT. The CDR3 has 14 amino acids. Trimming removed 3 bases from V and 6 bases from J, with 12 bases in between. CDR3 loop: CASSDIWGPQPQHF. Written as DNA, the CDR3 is TGTGCCAGCAGTGATATATGGGGGCCTCAGCCCCAGCATTTT.

This clone was picked up one time. V usage is TRBV19 and J usage is TRBJ1-2, with 7 bases matching TRBD1. Germline V gene lookup returns CDR1 LNHDA and CDR2 SQIVND (reference sequence). This CDR3 has 14 residues. The ends lost 5 bases at V and 3 bases at J; junction bases unmatched: 6. CDR3: CASSLQGGDYGYTF. The CDR3 nucleotides are TGTGCCAGTAGTCTCCAGGGGGGAGACTATGGCTACACCTTC.

In its sample, this clone was seen once. The rearrangement links TRBV9 to TRBJ1-3; the D gene is possibly TRBD1 (5 bases). CDR1 and CDR2 from the germline V gene are SGDLS and YYNGEE. Trimming cost V 3 bases and J 4 bases, with 20 bases left between them. The CDR3 is 17 amino acids. CDR3 residues: CASSGRRALPEGNTIYF. The CDR3 region has the DNA TGTGCCAGCAGCGGCCGCAGGGCCCTCCCTGAAGGAAACACCATATATTTT.

The genes are TRBV5-1 and TRBJ2-5; TRBD2 is a possible D gene (5 bases). Germline CDR1 and CDR2: SGHRS and YFSETQ. Trimming removed 0 bases from V and 2 bases from J, with 8 bases in between. The CDR3 spans 14 residues. The DNA for the CDR3 is TGCGCCAGCAGCTTGGCCAGCGGACAAGAGACCCAGTACTTC. It encodes CASSLASGQETQYF. The whole variable domain, remainder taken from reference TRBV5-1 and TRBJ2-5, is KAGVTQTPRYLIKTRGQQVTLSCSPISGHRSVSWYQQTPGQGLQFLFEYFSETQRNKGNFPGRFSGRQFSNSRSEMNVSTLELGDSALYLCASSLASGQETQYFGPGTRLLVL.

The gene calls are TRBV5-1 and TRBJ2-2, with D tentatively TRBD2 (7 bases). From germline, CDR1 is SGHRS and CDR2 YFSETQ. This CDR3 contains 16 residues. Trimming shortened V by 4 bases and J by 6 bases, and 19 bases separated the two germline ends. This chain's CDR3 is CASSLYRGAVAGELFF. CDR3 DNA: TGCGCCAGCAGCCTGTATCGGGGGGCTGTGGCCGGGGAGCTGTTTTTT.

The chain carries TRBV7-3 and TRBJ2-5; D is possibly TRBD1 (6 bases). Germline V gene data show CDR1 as SGHTA and CDR2 as FQGTGA. The CDR3 is 13 amino acids. The V gene lost 5 bases and the J gene lost 2 bases, with 9 bases spanning the gap. The CDR3 nucleotides read TGTGCCAGCAGCCCGGACAGTCAAGAGACCCAGTACTTC. Its translation is CASSPDSQETQYF.

The chain uses TRBV6-1 and TRBJ2-7; 11 bases are shared with TRBD1. CDR3 length equals 19 residues. J was trimmed by 0 bases and V by 1 base; bases with no gene match: 11. From germline, CDR1 is MNHNS and CDR2 SASEGT. The CDR3 coding sequence is TGTGCCAGCAGTGAAGGAGTAATGGACAGGGGGCTTAGCTCCTACGAGCAGTACTTC. This translates into CASSEGVMDRGLSSYEQYF.

The CDR3 DNA is TGTGCCAGCAGCTCTAGCGGGAGTCCCTCTGGGGCCAACGTCCTGACTTTC. Translating gives CASSSSGSPSGANVLTF. The chain links TRBV11-2 to TRBJ2-6, with 10 bases matching TRBD2. V dropped 4 bases and J dropped 0; count of bases not matched to a gene: 3. Germline CDR1 and CDR2: SGHAT and FQNNGV. The CDR3 is made up of 17 amino acids.

V is TRBV6-1 and J is TRBJ1-6, with a weak D call TRBD1 (6 bases). CDR1 is MNHNS and CDR2 is SASEGT in the germline V gene. The CDR3 spans 20 residues. Trimming took 2 bases from V and 1 from J, leaving 21 bases between them. As DNA, the CDR3 is TGTGCCAGCAGTGAATACATTGTGACAGGAATCAAGTCCTATAATTCACCCCTCCACTTT. This codes for CASSEYIVTGIKSYNSPLHF.

Concerning this clone: Compared with germline, one end of the junction differs, possibly owing to a read error. For the CDR3, the DNA is TGTGCCAGCGGCTTACGGGGGAATCAGCCCCAGCATTTT. Translated: CASGLRGNQPQHF. The rearrangement uses TRBV7-2 and TRBJ1-5, with D tentatively TRBD1 (5 bases). CDR1 and CDR2 (germline): SGHTA, FQGNSA. The CDR3 length is 13 residues.

J is TRBJ2-7 and V is TRBV6-1; 8 bases line up with TRBD1. V lost 1 base and J lost 5; bases outside the gene matches: 1. This CDR3 region has 13 residues. Germline V gene data show CDR1 as MNHNS and CDR2 as SASEGT. CDR3 in amino acids: CASSEGQGNEQYF. CDR3 DNA sequence: TGTGCCAGCAGTGAAGGACAGGGGAACGAGCAGTACTTC.

V is TRBV30 and J is TRBJ1-1; the D gene is possibly TRBD1 (5 bases). V shed 4 bases and J shed 7 bases, with 16 bases lying between them. CDR3 length: 13 residues. Looked up from germline, CDR1 is GTSNPN and CDR2 is SVGIG (reference sequence). CDR3 bases: TGTGCCTGGAATTTCTTGGGTCAGGGTGAAGCTTTCTTT. Amino acid sequence: CAWNFLGQGEAFF.

This clone occurred a few times. The chain employs TRBV7-9 and TRBJ1-2; D unclear. This CDR3 spans 12 amino acids. Germline CDR1 reads SEHNR; CDR2 reads FQNEAQ (reference sequence). Between the trimmed V and J ends, which lost 2 bases and 4 bases, there was a span of 5 bases. CDR3 loop: CASSLSRYGYTF. The DNA for the CDR3 is TGTGCCAGCAGCTTAAGCCGCTATGGCTACACCTTC.

The chain is built from TRBV6-5 and TRBJ1-5; D remains unclear. V dropped 4 bases and J dropped 0 bases, with 7 bases sitting between them. CDR3 size: 14 residues. The germline gives CDR1 MNHEY, CDR2 SVGAGI. This CDR3 is CASSFPPSNQPQHF. The CDR3 region has the DNA TGTGCCAGCAGTTTTCCTCCTAGCAATCAGCCCCAGCATTTT.